This T cell receptor beta chain was retrieved from a study of T cell repertoires in cytomegalovirus infection. The study, taken as a whole, reports: CMV carriers having the relevant HLA were flagged by cumulative public TCR beta family frequency. HLA-C-restricted TCR beta clonotypes specific for CMV led the ex vivo response.

TCRdb re-derived calls from the reads in MiXCR, one entry per CDR3 protein. Here the sample spans over 200,000 distinct CDR3 sequences, roughly 13% being singletons. Remarks on this clonotype: Its antigen remains unknown.

Trimming stripped 8 bases from V and 5 bases from J, with 12 bases between. The length of the CDR3 is 12 residues. The V gene's germline CDR1 is SNHLY and CDR2 FYNNEI. Sequenced material: PBMCs. The rearrangement links TRBV2 to TRBJ2-5; D call uncertain. The origin of this receptor is a human donor in good health (CMV status not recorded). Some clones in this sample may be carry-over from other donors' samples. The CDR3 nucleotides read TGTGCCAGCGGAATGGGTCCCGAGACCCAGTACTTC. Protein sequence: CASGMGPETQYF.